A single sample gave rise to the 23 T cell receptor beta chains below, sequenced in a study of PD-L1 blockade in urothelial cancer. Sample time point: peripheral blood 6 weeks after treatment start. Clones were sequenced by immunoSEQ multiplex PCR, and TCRdb holds only the in-frame ones, with some missing. The sample carries tens of thousands of clones, roughly 85% recorded once. The material sequenced was PBMCs, taken around atezolizumab (anti-PD-L1) treatment. The source is a man in his 70s with urothelial cancer.

The V gene is TRBV5-1, the J gene TRBJ1-2, with D possibly being TRBD1 (5 bases). There are 14 residues in the CDR3. V was cut by 0 bases and J by 6 bases, with 12 bases left in between. In germline, CDR1 is SGHRS, CDR2 YFSETQ. The CDR3, as DNA: TGCGCCAGCAGCTTGGCCGTGGGGGGACATGGCTACACCTTC. This sequence encodes CASSLAVGGHGYTF. The complete variable domain, with remaining parts taken from reference TRBV5-1 and TRBJ1-2, reads KAGVTQTPRYLIKTRGQQVTLSCSPISGHRSVSWYQQTPGQGLQFLFEYFSETQRNKGNFPGRFSGRQFSNSRSEMNVSTLELGDSALYLCASSLAVGGHGYTFGSGTRLTVV.

This clone was observed a few times. The CDR3 DNA is TGTGCCAGTAGTATGACTAGCGGGAACCCAGATACGCAGTATTTT. Translated: CASSMTSGNPDTQYF. V is TRBV19 and J is TRBJ2-3; 11 nucleotides line up with TRBD2. Germline CDR1 reads LNHDA; CDR2 reads SQIVND (reference sequence). This CDR3 region has 15 residues. V shed 3 bases and J 4 bases; nucleotides not matched to a gene: 3. The full variable domain, its missing parts supplied by reference TRBV19 and TRBJ2-3, is DGGITQSPKYLFRKEGQNVTLSCEQNLNHDAMYWYRQDPGQGLRLIYYSQIVNDFQKGDIAEGYSVSREKKESFPLTVTSAQKNPTAFYLCASSMTSGNPDTQYFGPGTRLTVL.

The genes are TRBV5-1 and TRBJ2-7; TRBD1 agrees at 9 bases. This CDR3 has 16 residues. The germline gives CDR1 SGHRS, CDR2 YFSETQ. Trimming removed 1 base from V and 4 bases from J; junction bases left unmatched: 9. CDR3 DNA: TGCGCCAGCAGCTTGTCCCGACAGGGGGGAGGATACGAGCAGTACTTC. It specifies CASSLSRQGGGYEQYF. Full variable domain (outside the CDR3, taken from reference TRBV5-1 and TRBJ2-7): KAGVTQTPRYLIKTRGQQVTLSCSPISGHRSVSWYQQTPGQGLQFLFEYFSETQRNKGNFPGRFSGRQFSNSRSEMNVSTLELGDSALYLCASSLSRQGGGYEQYFGPGTRLTVT.

This chain links TRBV7-2 with TRBJ2-1; 8 bases fit TRBD2. J lost 9 bases, V lost 5 bases, and 6 bases had no gene match. Looked up from germline, CDR1 is SGHTA and CDR2 is FQGNSA. The CDR3 runs to 13 residues. The CDR3 nucleotides read TGTGCCAGCAGCCCGGACGGGGGGGGTGAGCAGTTCTTC. Translated: CASSPDGGGEQFF. The full variable domain, in which reference TRBV7-2 and TRBJ2-1 provide the parts outside the CDR3, is GAGVSQSPSNKVTEKGKDVELRCDPISGHTALYWYRQSLGQGLEFLIYFQGNSAPDKSGLPSDRFSAERTGGSVSTLTIQRTQQEDSAVYLCASSPDGGGEQFFGPGTRLTVL.

The V call is TRBV12-5, the J call TRBJ2-7; 7 nucleotides agree with TRBD1. The CDR3 loop spans 14 amino acids. J gave up 0 bases and V 7 bases, and 6 bases lay outside the gene matches. Per germline, CDR1 LGHNT and CDR2 FRNRAP. The CDR3 DNA reads TGTGCTAGTGCCCTGACAGGGCCCTCCTACGAGCAGTACTTC. This codes for CASALTGPSYEQYF.

The chain joins TRBV7-9 to TRBJ2-1; 8 bases are a match to TRBD1. The CDR3 is made up of 18 amino acids. Trimming cost V 3 bases and J 0 bases; bases outside gene matches: 10. Germline CDR1 is SEHNR and CDR2 is FQNEAQ (reference sequence). CDR3 sequence: CASSFRTGRFSSYNEQFF. Written as DNA, the CDR3 is TGTGCCAGCAGCTTCCGGACAGGGCGCTTTAGCTCCTACAATGAGCAGTTCTTC.

The chain has TRBV21-1 and TRBJ2-7; the D segment call TRBD1 is taken from the table without a DNA check. TRBV21-1 is a listed pseudogene. The CDR3 loop spans 14 amino acids. DNA for the CDR3: TGTGCCAGCAGCGCCCGACAGGGGTCGTACGAGCAGTACTTC. Translating gives CASSARQGSYEQYF.

The J gene is TRBJ2-6, the V gene TRBV2; no clear D. The germline CDR1 and CDR2 sequences are SNHLY and FYNNEI. V was trimmed by 7 bases and J by 3 bases, leaving 13 bases between them. This CDR3 is built from 15 residues. The CDR3 DNA reads TGTGCCAGCATCACCTCCTTAGTTGGGGCCAACGTCCTGACTTTC. Translation gives CASITSLVGANVLTF. The complete variable domain, with remaining parts taken from reference TRBV2 and TRBJ2-6, reads EPEVTQTPSHQVTQMGQEVILRCVPISNHLYFYWYRQILGQKVEFLVSFYNNEISEKSEIFDDQFSVERPDGSNFTLKIRSTKLEDSAMYFCASITSLVGANVLTFGAGSRLTVL.

The chain employs TRBV6-1 and TRBJ2-1, with 16 bases matching TRBD2. Germline loops: CDR1 MNHNS, CDR2 SASEGT. CDR3 size: 14 residues. V lost 8 bases, J lost 8 bases, and 3 bases stayed unmatched. The CDR3 bases are TGTGCCAGCGGGACTAGCGGGAGGGCCTATGAGCAGTTCTTC. It yields the protein CASGTSGRAYEQFF.

The rearrangement links TRBV2 to TRBJ2-3; 8 bases are a match to TRBD2. Germline V gene data show CDR1 as SNHLY and CDR2 as FYNNEI. Losses at the gene ends were 4 bases for V and 2 bases for J; bases not matched to a gene: 2. The CDR3 is 14 residues long. CDR3 protein: CASSGGGLTDTQYF. The CDR3 bases are TGTGCCAGCAGTGGCGGGGGGCTCACAGATACGCAGTATTTT.

The J gene is TRBJ2-2, the V gene TRBV2; 8 nucleotides line up with TRBD2. This CDR3 comprises 15 residues. V was clipped by 4 bases and J by 6 bases; unmatched bases: 7. Germline V gene sequence: CDR1 SNHLY, CDR2 FYNNEI. The chain's CDR3 is CASSGVSGIPGELFF. CDR3 DNA sequence: TGTGCCAGCAGTGGTGTTAGCGGGATTCCCGGGGAGCTGTTTTTT. The whole variable domain, remainder taken from reference TRBV2 and TRBJ2-2, is EPEVTQTPSHQVTQMGQEVILRCVPISNHLYFYWYRQILGQKVEFLVSFYNNEISEKSEIFDDQFSVERPDGSNFTLKIRSTKLEDSAMYFCASSGVSGIPGELFFGEGSRLTVL.

The chain joins TRBV5-1 to TRBJ2-7; D is unclear. Trimming cost V 0 bases and J 0 bases, with 7 bases left between them. This CDR3 spans 14 amino acids. Germline CDR1 and CDR2: SGHRS and YFSETQ. The CDR3 sequence: CASSLDGYSYEQYF. The CDR3, as DNA: TGCGCCAGCAGCTTGGACGGGTACTCCTACGAGCAGTACTTC.

This clone was recorded once. V usage is TRBV5-1 and J usage is TRBJ2-7; D unresolved. The CDR3 consists of 15 residues. Trimming removed 2 bases from V and 3 bases from J, with 15 bases in between. The germline V gene encodes CDR1 SGHRS and CDR2 YFSETQ. For the CDR3, the DNA is TGCGCCAGCAGCTTAAAGGCCAGGATGGTCTACGAGCAGTACTTC. It encodes CASSLKARMVYEQYF.

The gene calls are TRBV27 and TRBJ2-4, with a tentative D call TRBD1 (5 bases). This CDR3 comprises 15 residues. Germline CDR1 MNHEY, CDR2 SMNVEV (reference sequence). With 2 bases removed from V and 1 base from J, the gap between germline ends came to 9 bases. CDR3 coding DNA: TGTGCCAGCAGTTTACTCAGGGCTGCCAAAAACATTCAGTACTTC. It is translated as CASSLLRAAKNIQYF.

This chain links TRBV18 with TRBJ2-1; 7 bases fit TRBD1. Germline lookup yields CDR1 KGHSH and CDR2 LQKENI. V gave up 2 bases and J gave up 9 bases; unmatched junction bases: 4. CDR3 size: 13 residues. The CDR3, as DNA: TGTGCCAGCTCACCAGAGGGGGCGGCTGAGCAGTTCTTC. Amino acid sequence: CASSPEGAAEQFF.

Only a few counts were recorded for this clone. Within the sample, other DNA sequences also encode this same CDR3. V usage is TRBV9 and J usage is TRBJ1-3; D may be TRBD1 (5 bases). Germline V gene sequence: CDR1 SGDLS, CDR2 YYNGEE. Deletions cut 3 bases from V and 3 bases from J, with 10 bases between. CDR3 length: 14 amino acids. For the CDR3, the DNA is TGTGCCAGCAGCGCCCGGGGGGGTGGAAACACCATATATTTT. Translated: CASSARGGGNTIYF.

This chain connects TRBV6-1 to TRBJ1-5; D possibly corresponds to TRBD1 (6 bases). Trimming shortened V by 6 bases and J by 6 bases, and 18 bases separated the two germline ends. The CDR3 loop spans 15 amino acids. In germline, CDR1 is MNHNS, CDR2 SASEGT. Written as DNA, the CDR3 is TGTGCCAGCAGCCAGCCTTGGGGGGGCTCTCAGCCCCAGCATTTT. Its protein product is CASSQPWGGSQPQHF.

This chain connects TRBV7-9 to TRBJ2-2, with D maybe TRBD2 (7 bases). V shed 5 bases and J shed 2 bases, with 18 bases lying between them. The CDR3 totals 17 residues. Germline loops: CDR1 SEHNR, CDR2 FQNEAQ (reference sequence). CDR3 amino acids: CASSPEPGGPNTGELFF. CDR3 nucleotides: TGTGCCAGCAGCCCCGAGCCGGGGGGCCCTAACACCGGGGAGCTGTTTTTT.

J is TRBJ1-5 and V is TRBV5-1, with 8 bases lining up with TRBD1. With V trimmed by 2 bases and J by 7 bases, 2 bases remained unmatched. Germline values: CDR1 SGHRS, CDR2 YFSETQ. The CDR3 runs 13 residues. The CDR3 protein is CASSLTGGQPQHF. In DNA, the CDR3 is TGCGCCAGCAGCTTAACAGGGGGGCAGCCCCAGCATTTT.

The CDR3 sequence: CSVLFIAGGGETQYF. The CDR3 DNA is TGCAGCGTTCTTTTTATAGCGGGAGGGGGGGAGACCCAGTACTTC. The rearrangement uses TRBV29-1 and TRBJ2-5, with 11 positions matching TRBD2. Germline-derived CDR1 and CDR2 are SQVTM and ANQGSEA. The junction had 10 bases not matched to a gene; V was cut back by 5 bases and J by 5 bases. The CDR3 length is 15 residues. The full variable domain, in which reference TRBV29-1 and TRBJ2-5 provide the parts outside the CDR3, is SAVISQKPSRDICQRGTSLTIQCQVDSQVTMMFWYRQQPGQSLTLIATANQGSEATYESGFVIDKFPISRPNLTFSTLTVSNMSPEDSSIYLCSVLFIAGGGETQYFGPGTRLLVL.

This clone was detected once. The J gene is TRBJ1-2, the V gene TRBV29-1; maybe TRBD1 (6 bases). Looked up from germline, CDR1 is SQVTM and CDR2 is ANQGSEA. This CDR3 has 13 residues. Trimming left V 4 bases short and J 4 bases short, with 13 bases between. The CDR3: CSVGTGQPYGYTF. The CDR3 nucleotides read TGCAGCGTTGGCACCGGACAGCCCTATGGCTACACCTTC. The full variable domain, its missing parts supplied by reference TRBV29-1 and TRBJ1-2, is SAVISQKPSRDICQRGTSLTIQCQVDSQVTMMFWYRQQPGQSLTLIATANQGSEATYESGFVIDKFPISRPNLTFSTLTVSNMSPEDSSIYLCSVGTGQPYGYTFGSGTRLTVV.

The gene calls are TRBV7-2 and TRBJ1-3; D not resolved. With 0 bases removed from V and 0 bases from J, the gap between germline ends came to 6 bases. The CDR3 is made up of 15 amino acids. CDR1 is SGHTA and CDR2 is FQGNSA in the germline V gene. The CDR3 sequence is CASSLAHSSGNTIYF. Written as DNA, the CDR3 is TGTGCCAGCAGCTTAGCACACAGCTCTGGAAACACCATATATTTT.

The chain recombines TRBV6-1 with TRBJ2-3; D may be TRBD2 (7 bases). There are 20 residues in the CDR3. V was trimmed by 1 base and J by 0 bases, leaving 23 bases between them. Germline CDR1 reads MNHNS; CDR2 reads SASEGT. The CDR3 sequence is CASSEDVGIGGGISTDTQYF. The CDR3 DNA is TGTGCCAGCAGTGAAGATGTTGGTATAGGGGGGGGAATTAGCACAGATACGCAGTATTTT.